The source of this T cell receptor (beta chain) is a study of blood T cell repertoires in COVID-19. Study at large: The cDNA or gDNA used as material had been derived from T cells, B-cell-depleted T cells, or PBMCs.

Participants were aged about 18 to 90 years, lived in 24 US areas, and enrolled virtually. Original data processing: Quantification of nucleated cells was approximated via reference gene primer amplification. Measured with immunoSEQ multiplex PCR; TCRdb has only the in-frame clones, and not every one. Clone size and V and J calls were adopted from that table, with D and trimming inferred from the DNA. The table records hundreds of thousands of clones, around 90% of them present only once. From germline, CDR1 is MNHEY and CDR2 SMNVEV (reference sequence). This CDR3 region has 12 residues. With 5 bases removed from V and 9 bases from J, the gap between germline ends came to 14 bases.

The chain is built from TRBV27 and TRBJ2-7; D is undetermined. Sequenced material: PBMCs or T cells enriched from blood (not recorded which). The origin of this receptor is a woman between 50 and 59 years old who had recovered from COVID-19. CDR3 sequence (DNA): TGTGCCAGCAGTCCCACTGGGCCTGGGCAGTACTTC. This codes for CASSPTGPGQYF.